This is a list of T cell receptor beta chains from one sample in a study of blood T cell repertoires in COVID-19. The method was immunoSEQ multiplex PCR; TCRdb's version includes in-frame clones alone and lacks a portion of them. The sample contains around 160,000 clones, about 88% of which appear only once. Material: peripheral blood. These receptors all come from a man between 18 and 35 years old with acute or convalescent COVID-19. The CDR3 runs from the conserved cysteine through the conserved F or W. A D gene is named only where the DNA matches it firmly. Not all rows give a size; the values are once, few, many and, for expanded clones, a class.

J gene: TRBJ2-2
V gene: TRBV5-1
CDR3 length: 19
D gene: TRBD2
clone size: .
CDR3 DNA: TGCGCCAGCAGCCCCGTCCCGGGACTAGCGGGGGGAAACACCGGGGAGCTGTTTTTT
CDR3 protein: CASSPVPGLAGGNTGELFF

J gene: TRBJ2-1
V gene: TRBV9
CDR3 length: 17
D gene: TRBD2
clone size: few
CDR3 DNA: TGTGCCAGCAGCCCCAGGGGGCTAGCGGGGGGGCCTAATGAGCAGTTCTTC
CDR3 protein: CASSPRGLAGGPNEQFF

J gene: TRBJ1-5
V gene: TRBV2
CDR3 length: 13
D gene: .
clone size: .
CDR3 DNA: TGTGCCAGCAGAGACACGTTAGTTGCGCCCCAGCATTTT
CDR3 protein: CASRDTLVAPQHF

J gene: TRBJ2-1
V gene: TRBV18
CDR3 length: 13
D gene: .
clone size: .
CDR3 DNA: TGTGCCAGCTCAACAAACGGGAACAATGAGCAGTTCTTC
CDR3 protein: CASSTNGNNEQFF

J gene: TRBJ2-4
V gene: TRBV5-1
CDR3 length: 13
D gene: .
clone size: .
CDR3 DNA: TGCGCCAGCAGCCTAAACAGGAAAAACATTCAGTACTTC
CDR3 protein: CASSLNRKNIQYF

J gene: TRBJ2-7
V gene: TRBV6-5
CDR3 length: 15
D gene: TRBD2
clone size: .
CDR3 DNA: TGTGCCAGCACCATAGGGCGGGGGGGACTCTACGAGCAGTACTTC
CDR3 protein: CASTIGRGGLYEQYF

J gene: TRBJ2-2
V gene: TRBV30
CDR3 length: 13
D gene: .
clone size: once
CDR3 DNA: TGTGCCTGGAGTAATACAGGGATCGGGGAGCTGTTTTTT
CDR3 protein: CAWSNTGIGELFF

J gene: TRBJ1-2
V gene: TRBV24-1
CDR3 length: 13
D gene: .
clone size: .
CDR3 DNA: TGTGCCACCAGTGATTTGTCAGTTGATGGCTACACCTTC
CDR3 protein: CATSDLSVDGYTF

J gene: TRBJ1-1
V gene: TRBV19
CDR3 length: 14
D gene: .
clone size: .
CDR3 DNA: TGTGCCAGTAGTATAGGACTGACTTACACTGAAGCTTTCTTT
CDR3 protein: CASSIGLTYTEAFF

J gene: TRBJ1-1
V gene: TRBV5-4
CDR3 length: 15
D gene: TRBD1
clone size: .
CDR3 DNA: TGTGCCAGCAACCGGGGGACAGCGTTGAACACTGAAGCTTTCTTT
CDR3 protein: CASNRGTALNTEAFF

J gene: TRBJ1-1
V gene: TRBV5-1
CDR3 length: 14
D gene: .
clone size: .
CDR3 DNA: TGCGCCAGCAGCTTAATGACCGCGGTACAAGGAGCTTTCTTT
CDR3 protein: CASSLMTAVQGAFF

J gene: TRBJ1-3
V gene: TRBV4-1
CDR3 length: 16
D gene: TRBD1
clone size: .
CDR3 DNA: TGCGCCAGCGGACAGGAACTCTCTATCTCTGGAAACACCATATATTTT
CDR3 protein: CASGQELSISGNTIYF

J gene: TRBJ2-3
V gene: TRBV9
CDR3 length: 16
D gene: .
clone size: .
CDR3 DNA: TGTGCCAGCAGCGCAGGAAGGGGCCTCCTGGCTGAGACGCAGTATTTT
CDR3 protein: CASSAGRGLLAETQYF

J gene: TRBJ2-6
V gene: TRBV6-6
CDR3 length: 11
D gene: .
clone size: .
CDR3 DNA: TGTGCCAGCAGAGCGGCCAACGTCCTGACTTTC
CDR3 protein: CASRAANVLTF

J gene: TRBJ2-2
V gene: TRBV28
CDR3 length: 18
D gene: TRBD2
clone size: .
CDR3 DNA: TGTGCCAGCAGCCCTACACTAGCGGGGGGGCCTAACCCCGGGGAGCTGTTTTTT
CDR3 protein: CASSPTLAGGPNPGELFF